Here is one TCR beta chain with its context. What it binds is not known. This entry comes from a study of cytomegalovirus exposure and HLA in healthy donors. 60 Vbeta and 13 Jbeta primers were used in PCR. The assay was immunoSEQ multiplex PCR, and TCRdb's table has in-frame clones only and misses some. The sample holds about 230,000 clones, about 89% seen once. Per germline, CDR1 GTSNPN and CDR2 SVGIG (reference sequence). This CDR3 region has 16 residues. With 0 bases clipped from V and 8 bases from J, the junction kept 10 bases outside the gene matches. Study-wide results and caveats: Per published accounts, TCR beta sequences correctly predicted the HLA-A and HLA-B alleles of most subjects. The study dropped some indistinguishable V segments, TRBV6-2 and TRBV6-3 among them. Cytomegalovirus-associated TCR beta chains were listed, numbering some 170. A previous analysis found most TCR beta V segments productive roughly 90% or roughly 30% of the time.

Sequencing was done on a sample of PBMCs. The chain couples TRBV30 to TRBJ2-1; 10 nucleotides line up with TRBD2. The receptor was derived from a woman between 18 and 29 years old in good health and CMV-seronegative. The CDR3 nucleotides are TGTGCCTGGAGTGTTGGAACTAGCGGGATTAATGATGAGCAGTTCTTC. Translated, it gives CAWSVGTSGINDEQFF.